This paragraph reports one TCR beta chain. These data belong to a study of blood T cell repertoires in COVID-19. The wider study: Whether acute or convalescent, the COVID-19 samples came from the United States, Italy and Spain. Sources were T cells, B-cell-depleted T cells, or PBMCs; the material itself was cDNA or gDNA.

In the original analysis: Estimation of nucleated cell counts was performed using reference gene primer amplification. The protocol was immunoSEQ multiplex PCR, while the TCRdb copy is restricted to in-frame clones and leaves out a portion. V, J and clone size are taken as reported in that table, and D and trimming were inferred from the DNA itself. The repertoire holds some 180,000 clones, about nine tenths seen once, with 20% to 25% in the top ten. The clonotype originates from a man between 65 and 79 years old with active or convalescent COVID-19. The sequencing sample was made of peripheral blood.

The CDR3 sequence: CASSTTQNYGYTF. The CDR3 DNA is TGTGCCAGCAGCACTACACAAAACTATGGCTACACCTTC. The chain carries TRBV7-9 and TRBJ1-2; no clear D. This CDR3 comprises 13 residues. Trimming stripped 5 bases from V and 2 bases from J, with 9 bases between. Per the germline V gene, CDR1 is SEHNR and CDR2 is FQNEAQ (reference sequence).